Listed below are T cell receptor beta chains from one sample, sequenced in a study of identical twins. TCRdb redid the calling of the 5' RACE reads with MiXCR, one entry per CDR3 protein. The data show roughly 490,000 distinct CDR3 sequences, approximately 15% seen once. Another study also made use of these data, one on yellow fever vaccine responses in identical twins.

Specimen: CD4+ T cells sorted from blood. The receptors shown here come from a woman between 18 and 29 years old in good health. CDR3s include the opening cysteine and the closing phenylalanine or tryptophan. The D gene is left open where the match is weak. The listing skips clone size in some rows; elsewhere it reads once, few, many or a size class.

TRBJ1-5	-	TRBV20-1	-	TGCAGTGCTAGGGGACCAGGACAGCATAGCAATCAGCCCCAGCATTTT	CSARGPGQHSNQPQHF
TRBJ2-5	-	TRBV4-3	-	TGCGCCAGCAGCCGGCAATCAGGGGAGTGGGAGACCCAGTACTTC	CASSRQSGEWETQYF
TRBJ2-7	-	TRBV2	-	TGTGCCAGCAGTGAAGACCGGTACCCGTCCTACGAGCAGTACTTC	CASSEDRYPSYEQYF
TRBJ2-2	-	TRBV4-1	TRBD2	TGCGCCAGCAGCCAGGGACTAGCGTACACCGGGGAGCTGTTTTTT	CASSQGLAYTGELFF
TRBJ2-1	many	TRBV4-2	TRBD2	TGTGCCAGCAGCCAACCCACCGGGACTAGTCGCAATGAGCAGTTCTTC	CASSQPTGTSRNEQFF
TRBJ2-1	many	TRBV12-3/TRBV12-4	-	TGTGCCAGCAGTTTTAGTAACAGCCCGTACAATGAGCAGTTCTTC	CASSFSNSPYNEQFF
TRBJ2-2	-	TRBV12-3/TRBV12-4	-	TGTGCCAGCAGCATGGGCCGCCGCACCGGGGAGCTGTTTTTT	CASSMGRRTGELFF
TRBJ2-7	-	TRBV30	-	TGTGCCTGGAGTTATGTTACCCACGAGCAGTACTTC	CAWSYVTHEQYF
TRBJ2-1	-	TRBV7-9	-	TGTGCCAGCAGCTTCGGGGATTTCTACAATGAGCAGTTCTTC	CASSFGDFYNEQFF
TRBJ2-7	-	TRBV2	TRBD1	TGTGCCAGCAACTTAGGACAGGGAGCATCCTACGAGCAGTACTTC	CASNLGQGASYEQYF
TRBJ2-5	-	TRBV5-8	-	TGTGCCAGCAGGGGCTTACCATATTCTCAAGAGACCCAGTACTTC	CASRGLPYSQETQYF